This TCR beta chain was captured by sequencing in a study of cytomegalovirus exposure and HLA in healthy donors. General study findings and limits: Some 16,000 TCR beta sequences were associated with HLA alleles at 0.05 false discovery rate in a later analysis. Other equally common chains were less clonally expanded than HLA-associated TCR beta chains, a later analysis showed. Later genetic work tied a missense DCLRE1C variant to beta-chain V and J trimming.

A remark on this clone: Its specificity is unknown.

Germline CDR1 reads SEHNR; CDR2 reads FQNEAQ (reference sequence). CDR3 length: 15 residues. The J segment lost 8 bases and the V segment lost 5 bases, leaving 11 bases of the junction unmatched. The PCR was carried out with 60 Vbeta primers and 13 Jbeta primers. The table came from immunoSEQ multiplex PCR; TCRdb's copy has only in-frame clones and leaves some out. The sample shows under 200,000 clones, about three quarters of them seen only once. The sequenced sample consisted of PBMCs. The chain uses TRBV7-9 and TRBJ2-3, with 9 bases fitting TRBD2. The source is a woman in her thirties or forties in good health and CMV-seropositive. Written as DNA, the CDR3 is TGTGCCAGCAGCCCTACGGCTAGCGGGGCCGGTACGCAGTATTTT. Protein product: CASSPTASGAGTQYF.